This passage covers 25 T cell receptor beta chains from one sample sequenced in a study of TIL therapy for anti-PD-1-resistant metastatic lung cancer. Regarding time point: pre-treatment sample, taken before nivolumab and TIL therapy. Sequencing used immunoSEQ v3. This table comes from immunoSEQ multiplex PCR, and its TCRdb copy is limited to in-frame clones, with some not included. The table has 20,000 or so clones, 70% to 85% seen once; the top ten hold under 2.5%. The sample in question was blood, obtained at baseline. These receptors came from a person between 30 and 79 years old with non-small cell lung cancer.

The chain has TRBV10-1 and TRBJ1-2; D uncertain. V lost 0 bases and J 1 base, leaving 3 bases between the germline ends. In germline, CDR1 is WNHNN, CDR2 SYGVQD (reference sequence). CDR3 length: 13 residues. Written as DNA, the CDR3 is TGCGCCAGCAGTGAGTCCGGTAACTATGGCTACACCTTC. Amino acids: CASSESGNYGYTF.

The rearrangement uses TRBV7-9 and TRBJ2-5; D is possibly TRBD1 or TRBD2 (7 bases each). V lost 5 bases to trimming and J lost 5 bases, with 18 bases between them. Germline values: CDR1 SEHNR, CDR2 FQNEAQ (reference sequence). This CDR3 has 15 residues. The CDR3 sequence: CASSPIRGGSETQYF. In nucleotides, the CDR3 is TGTGCCAGCAGCCCTATCAGGGGGGGATCGGAGACCCAGTACTTC.

This rearrangement joins TRBV5-6 to TRBJ2-2; D call uncertain. Germline loops: CDR1 SGHDT, CDR2 YYEEEE. The V gene lost 4 bases and the J gene lost 6 bases, with 7 bases spanning the gap. The CDR3 is 12 residues long. CDR3 region: CASSPPAGELFF. The CDR3 DNA reads as TGTGCCAGCAGCCCCCCCGCCGGGGAGCTGTTTTTT. Full variable domain (remainder filled in from reference TRBV5-6 and TRBJ2-2): DAGVTQSPTHLIKTRGQQVTLRCSPKSGHDTVSWYQQALGQGPQFIFQYYEEEERQRGNFPDRFSGHQFPNYSSELNVNALLLGDSALYLCASSPPAGELFFGEGSRLTVL.

The chain employs TRBV28 and TRBJ2-7; 9 nucleotides align to TRBD1. J was trimmed by 6 bases and V by 6 bases; bases with no gene match: 9. The CDR3 loop spans 14 amino acids. Germline V gives CDR1 MDHEN, CDR2 SYDVKM. CDR3 DNA: TGTGCCAGCAGATCCCTAACAGGGGGCCCCGAGCAGTACGTC. This translates into CASRSLTGGPEQYV.

V usage is TRBV9 and J usage is TRBJ1-1; perhaps TRBD1 as D (5 bases). The V gene's germline CDR1 is SGDLS and CDR2 YYNGEE. V lost 0 bases and J 6 bases, leaving 9 bases between the germline ends. The CDR3 runs to 13 residues. Here the CDR3 DNA reads TGTGCCAGCAGCGTAGGATTGACAGCTGAAGCTTTCTTT. Its translation is CASSVGLTAEAFF.

The chain employs TRBV2 and TRBJ1-2; weak D call: TRBD1 (6 bases). The ends were cut back, 4 bases at V and 2 bases at J, with 11 bases in the middle. This CDR3 has 14 residues. Germline V gene lookup returns CDR1 SNHLY and CDR2 FYNNEI. In DNA, the CDR3 is TGTGCCAGCAGTGTCCAGGGGTGGAACTATGGCTACACCTTC. Protein: CASSVQGWNYGYTF.

The rearrangement links TRBV3-1 (or the pseudogene TRBV3-2) to TRBJ2-1, with D unresolved. The CDR3 loop spans 14 amino acids. The germline V gene has CDR1 LGHDT and CDR2 YNNKEL (reference sequence). Deletions cut 1 base from V and 4 bases from J, with 8 bases between. This chain's CDR3 is CASSQGRLYNEQFF. CDR3 in DNA: TGTGCCAGCAGCCAAGGCCGATTGTACAATGAGCAGTTCTTC.

V and J are TRBV29-1 and TRBJ2-5, with 8 bases fitting TRBD2. Looked up from germline, CDR1 is SQVTM and CDR2 is ANQGSEA. The CDR3 has 14 residues. Trimming at V came to 7 bases and at J to 5 bases, leaving 12 bases not matched to a gene. CDR3 residues: CSALAREGRETQYF. As DNA, the CDR3 is TGCAGCGCTCTGGCCCGGGAGGGCCGTGAGACCCAGTACTTC.

This chain uses TRBV12-5 with TRBJ1-5; 7 positions match TRBD1. With 2 bases clipped from V and 2 bases from J, the junction kept 6 bases outside the gene matches. This CDR3 has 16 amino acids. Per the germline V gene, CDR1 is LGHNT and CDR2 is FRNRAP. The CDR3 loop is CASGLPQGGGNQPQHF. CDR3 in DNA: TGTGCTAGTGGTTTGCCCCAGGGGGGGGGCAATCAGCCCCAGCATTTT. The variable domain in full, with the rest retrieved from reference TRBV12-5 and TRBJ1-5, is DARVTQTPRHKVTEMGQEVTMRCQPILGHNTVFWYRQTMMQGLELLAYFRNRAPLDDSGMPKDRFSAEMPDATLATLKIQPSEPRDSAVYFCASGLPQGGGNQPQHFGDGTRLSIL.

The rearrangement links TRBV15 to TRBJ1-2; possibly TRBD1 for D (5 bases). CDR1 and CDR2 (germline): LNHNV, YYDKDF (reference sequence). V lost 0 bases and J 5 bases, leaving 13 bases between the germline ends. The CDR3 is 15 residues long. CDR3 protein: CATSRDTTVSYGYTF. The DNA of the CDR3 is TGTGCCACCAGCAGAGATACGACAGTGTCTTATGGCTACACCTTC.

This chain's CDR3 is CASSLKDARGEQYV. The CDR3 nucleotides are TGTGCCAGCAGCTTAAAGGACGCACGTGGGGAGCAGTACGTC. V is TRBV7-8 and J is TRBJ2-7; D is unclear. This CDR3 spans 14 amino acids. Trimming removed 2 bases at V and 7 bases at J, with 15 bases between. The germline V gene encodes CDR1 SGHVS and CDR2 FQNEAQ.

This clone was seen a few times. This sequence joins TRBV19 and TRBJ2-7, with D perhaps assigned TRBD1 or TRBD2 (5 bases each). The CDR3 sequence is 15 residues long. Trimming pared 3 bases from V and 0 bases from J, leaving 12 bases between. Germline V CDR1 and CDR2: LNHDA, SQIVND (reference sequence). The chain's CDR3 is CASSIRDGLSYEQYF. The CDR3 DNA sequence: TGTGCCAGTAGTATCCGGGACGGCCTCTCCTACGAGCAGTACTTC.

This chain joins TRBV24-1 and TRBJ2-1; D possibly corresponds to TRBD1 (6 bases). Germline loops: CDR1 KGHDR, CDR2 SFDVKD. V was cut by 0 bases and J by 0 bases, with 8 bases left in between. The CDR3 contains 16 residues. CDR3 residues: CATSDLDRSSYNEQFF. As DNA, the CDR3 is TGTGCCACCAGTGATTTGGACAGGAGCTCCTACAATGAGCAGTTCTTC.

This clone was seen a single time. The CDR3 DNA is TGCGCCAGCAGCCAGCCCCGACAGGTATCCTATGGCTACACCTTC. Its protein is CASSQPRQVSYGYTF. The V and J genes are TRBV4-1 and TRBJ1-2; the D gene is possibly TRBD1 (6 bases). This CDR3 is built from 15 residues. In germline, CDR1 is MGHRA, CDR2 YSYEKL. V lost 3 bases to trimming and J lost 4 bases, with 15 bases between them.

A few counts support this clone. V is TRBV6-2 or TRBV6-3 and J is TRBJ2-7; TRBD1 matches at 7 bases. This CDR3 spans 14 amino acids. Germline CDR1 is MNHEY and CDR2 is SVGEGT. V trimming: 5 bases; J trimming: 5 bases; junction bases outside the gene matches: 9. CDR3 sequence: CASSPRLGGDEQYV. CDR3 bases: TGTGCCAGCAGTCCCCGATTAGGGGGCGACGAGCAGTACGTC.

The chain recombines TRBV2 with TRBJ2-3; 11 bases match TRBD2. Looked up from germline, CDR1 is SNHLY and CDR2 is FYNNEI. CDR3 length: 15 residues. The trim removed 5 bases at V and 2 bases at J, leaving 3 bases unmatched. This chain's CDR3 is CASSSSGGSTDTQYF. The CDR3 DNA follows: TGTGCCAGCAGTTCTAGCGGGGGGTCCACAGATACGCAGTATTTT.

The chain links TRBV2 to TRBJ1-2; weak D call: TRBD1 (5 bases). Germline V gene sequence: CDR1 SNHLY, CDR2 FYNNEI. CDR3 length: 13 residues. V was pared by 2 bases and J by 4 bases, with 8 bases between. The CDR3 spells CASSEWGTYGYTF. The CDR3, as DNA: TGTGCCAGCAGTGAATGGGGGACCTATGGCTACACCTTC.

The chain employs TRBV5-5 and TRBJ2-4; no clear D gene. V lost 2 bases, J lost 4 bases, and 13 bases lay in between. Germline V lookup: CDR1 SGHKS, CDR2 YYEKEE (reference sequence). The CDR3 sequence is 15 residues long. CDR3 bases: TGTGCCAGCAGCTTTCGTGTCAGGAGAAAAAACATTCAGTACTTC. It yields the protein CASSFRVRRKNIQYF.

The DNA for the CDR3 is TGTGCCAGCAGCAAAGAGGGACTAGCGGGCACAGATACGCAGTATTTT. Its protein is CASSKEGLAGTDTQYF. The chain combines TRBV21-1 with TRBJ2-3; no DNA check was done on the table's D call, TRBD2. TRBV21-1 has pseudogene status. This CDR3 region has 16 residues.

The sample holds a few counts of this clone. The chain joins TRBV19 to TRBJ1-2, with 8 bases matching TRBD1. V gave up 5 bases and J gave up 7 bases; unmatched junction bases: 9. CDR1 and CDR2 from the germline V gene are LNHDA and SQIVND (reference sequence). The CDR3 consists of 14 residues. This CDR3 reads CASSPPHRGGGYTF. CDR3 in DNA: TGTGCCAGTAGTCCCCCACACAGGGGGGGTGGCTACACCTTC.

The chain joins TRBV7-9 to TRBJ2-1; D possibly corresponds to TRBD2 (6 bases). The CDR3 covers 16 residues. Trimming stripped 1 base from V and 2 bases from J, with 12 bases between. Germline values: CDR1 SEHNR, CDR2 FQNEAQ (reference sequence). CDR3 in amino acids: CASSLELAGTYNEQFF. The CDR3 nucleotides are TGTGCCAGCAGCTTAGAACTAGCTGGAACCTACAATGAGCAGTTCTTC.

A few counts support this clone. The V gene is TRBV4-3, the J gene TRBJ1-6; a weak D match, TRBD1 (6 bases). Deletions cut 0 bases from V and 3 bases from J, with 15 bases between. Germline V CDR1 and CDR2: LGHNA, YSLEER. The CDR3 length is 18 residues. CDR3 residues: CASSQDYRPRGYNSPLHF. CDR3 DNA sequence: TGCGCCAGCAGCCAAGATTACCGGCCCAGGGGCTATAATTCACCCCTCCACTTT.

This chain connects TRBV5-6 to TRBJ1-1; D unclear. Germline V gene sequence: CDR1 SGHDT, CDR2 YYEEEE. V was pared by 2 bases and J by 7 bases, with 12 bases between. This CDR3 comprises 13 residues. The CDR3 DNA reads as TGTGCCAGCAGCTTTCCCCCCAGCCTTGAAGCTTTCTTT. It codes for CASSFPPSLEAFF.

There are a few counts of this clone. V and J are TRBV2 and TRBJ1-2; no definite D call. Deletions cut 10 bases from V and 0 bases from J, with 12 bases between. The CDR3 has 13 residues. Germline V gene sequence: CDR1 SNHLY, CDR2 FYNNEI. The CDR3 coding sequence is TGTGCCATTACAGTTGTGACTAACTATGGCTACACCTTC. Its protein is CAITVVTNYGYTF.

DNA of the CDR3: TGTGCCAGCAGCTTGAGGGAAGCGCGTTATAATTCACCCCTCCACTTT. Translating gives CASSLREARYNSPLHF. The chain carries TRBV5-4 and TRBJ1-6; D uncertain. Germline CDR1 SGHNT, CDR2 YYREEE (reference sequence). There are 16 residues in the CDR3. Trimming shortened V by 1 base and J by 4 bases, and 12 bases separated the two germline ends.